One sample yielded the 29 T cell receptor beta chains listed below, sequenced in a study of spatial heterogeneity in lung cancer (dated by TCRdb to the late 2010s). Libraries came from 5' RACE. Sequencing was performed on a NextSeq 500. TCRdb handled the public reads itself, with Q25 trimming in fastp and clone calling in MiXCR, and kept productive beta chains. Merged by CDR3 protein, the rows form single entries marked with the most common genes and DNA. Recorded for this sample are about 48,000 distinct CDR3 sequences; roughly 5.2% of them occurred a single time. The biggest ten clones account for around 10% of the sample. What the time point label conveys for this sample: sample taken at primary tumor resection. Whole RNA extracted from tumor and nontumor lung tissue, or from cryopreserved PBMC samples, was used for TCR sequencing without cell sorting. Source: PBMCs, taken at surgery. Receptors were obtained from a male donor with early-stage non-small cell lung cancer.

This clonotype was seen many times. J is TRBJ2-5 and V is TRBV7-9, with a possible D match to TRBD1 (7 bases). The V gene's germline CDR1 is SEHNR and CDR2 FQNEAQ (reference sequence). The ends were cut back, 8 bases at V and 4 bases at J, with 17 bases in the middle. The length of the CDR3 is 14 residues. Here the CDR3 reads CASDRDQGGETQYF. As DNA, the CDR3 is TGTGCCAGCGACCGGGACCAGGGGGGAGAGACCCAGTACTTC.

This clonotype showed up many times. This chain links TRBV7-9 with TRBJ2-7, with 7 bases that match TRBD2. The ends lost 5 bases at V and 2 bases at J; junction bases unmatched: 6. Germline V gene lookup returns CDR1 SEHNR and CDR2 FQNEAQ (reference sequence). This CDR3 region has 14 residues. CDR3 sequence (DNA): TGTGCCAGCAGCGTCGGGGGGTCAGCCTACGAGCAGTACTTC. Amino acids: CASSVGGSAYEQYF.

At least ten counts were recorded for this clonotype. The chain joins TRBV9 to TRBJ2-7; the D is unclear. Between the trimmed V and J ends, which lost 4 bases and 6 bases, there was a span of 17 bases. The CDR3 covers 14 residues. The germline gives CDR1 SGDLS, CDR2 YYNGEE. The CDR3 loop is CASSPEGISTEQYF. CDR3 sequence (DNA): TGTGCCAGCAGCCCCGAAGGGATATCGACCGAGCAGTACTTC.

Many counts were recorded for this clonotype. For the CDR3, the DNA is TGTGCCAGCAGCTTACTGGGACAGGGGAACACTGAAGCTTTCTTT. Amino acid sequence: CASSLLGQGNTEAFF. The genes are TRBV7-9 and TRBJ1-1, with 9 bases lining up with TRBD1. The CDR3 is 15 amino acids. J gave up 1 base and V 2 bases, and 2 bases lay outside the gene matches. The germline V gene encodes CDR1 SEHNR and CDR2 FQNEAQ (reference sequence).

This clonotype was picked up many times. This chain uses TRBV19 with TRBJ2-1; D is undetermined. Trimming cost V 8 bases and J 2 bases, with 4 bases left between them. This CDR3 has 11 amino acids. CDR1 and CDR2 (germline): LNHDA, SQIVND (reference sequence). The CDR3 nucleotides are TGTGCCAGTGGGCCCTACAATGAGCAGTTCTTC. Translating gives CASGPYNEQFF.

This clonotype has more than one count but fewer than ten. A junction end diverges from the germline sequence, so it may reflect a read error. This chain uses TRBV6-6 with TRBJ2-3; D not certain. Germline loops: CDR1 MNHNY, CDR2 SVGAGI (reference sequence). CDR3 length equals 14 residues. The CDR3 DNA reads TGTGTCAGCAGTTACCCCGGCAGCACAGATACGCAGTATTTT. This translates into CVSSYPGSTDTQYF.

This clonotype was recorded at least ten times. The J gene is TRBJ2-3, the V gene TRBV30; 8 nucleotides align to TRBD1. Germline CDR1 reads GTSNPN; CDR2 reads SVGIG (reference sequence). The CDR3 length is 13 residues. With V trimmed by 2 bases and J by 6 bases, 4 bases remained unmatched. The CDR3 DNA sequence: TGTGCCTGGAGTATGGACAGGGTTGATACGCAGTATTTT. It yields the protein CAWSMDRVDTQYF.

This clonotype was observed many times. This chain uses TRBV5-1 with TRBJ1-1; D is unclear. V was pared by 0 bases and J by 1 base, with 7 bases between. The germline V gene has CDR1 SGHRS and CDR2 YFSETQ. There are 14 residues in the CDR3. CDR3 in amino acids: CASSLANQNTEAFF. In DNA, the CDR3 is TGCGCCAGCAGCTTGGCCAACCAGAACACTGAAGCTTTCTTT.

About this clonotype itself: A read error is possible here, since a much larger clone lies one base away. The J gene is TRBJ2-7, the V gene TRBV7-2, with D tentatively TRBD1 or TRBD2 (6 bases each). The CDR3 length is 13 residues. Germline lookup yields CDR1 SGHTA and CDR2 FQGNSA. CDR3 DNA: TGTGCCAGCGCGGGACAAACGGAGGACGAGAAGTACTTC. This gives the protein CASAGQTEDEKYF.

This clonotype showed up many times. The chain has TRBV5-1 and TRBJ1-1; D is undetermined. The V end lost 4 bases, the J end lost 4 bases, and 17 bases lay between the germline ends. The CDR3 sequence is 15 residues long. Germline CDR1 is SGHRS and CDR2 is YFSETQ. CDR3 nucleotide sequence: TGCGCCAGCAGCCCCCGGGGAATCGAAGTCACTGAAGCTTTCTTT. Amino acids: CASSPRGIEVTEAFF.

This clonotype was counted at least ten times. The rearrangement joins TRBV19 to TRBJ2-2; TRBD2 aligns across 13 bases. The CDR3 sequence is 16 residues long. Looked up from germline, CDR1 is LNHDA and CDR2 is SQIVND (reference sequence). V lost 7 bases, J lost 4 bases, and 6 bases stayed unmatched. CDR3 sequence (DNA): TGTGCCAGTAACAGGGGGACTAGCGGGATCACCGGGGAGCTGTTTTTT. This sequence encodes CASNRGTSGITGELFF.

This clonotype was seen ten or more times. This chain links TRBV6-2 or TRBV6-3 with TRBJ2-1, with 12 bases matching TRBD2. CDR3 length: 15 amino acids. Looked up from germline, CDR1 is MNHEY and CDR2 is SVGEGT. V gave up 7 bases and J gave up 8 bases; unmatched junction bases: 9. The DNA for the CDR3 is TGTGCCAGCAAACCTAGCGGGAGGGCCTGGGATGAGCAGTTCTTC. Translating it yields CASKPSGRAWDEQFF.

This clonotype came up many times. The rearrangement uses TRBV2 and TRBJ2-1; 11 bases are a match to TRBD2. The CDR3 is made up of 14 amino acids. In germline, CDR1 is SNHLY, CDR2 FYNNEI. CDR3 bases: TGTTCGGATCAACGGGGACTAGCGGACAATGAGCAGTTCTTC. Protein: CSDQRGLADNEQFF. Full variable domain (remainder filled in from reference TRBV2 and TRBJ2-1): EPEVTQTPSHQVTQMGQEVILRCVPISNHLYFYWYRQILGQKVEFLVSFYNNEISEKSEIFDDQFSVERPDGSNFTLKIRSTKLEDSAMYFCSDQRGLADNEQFFGPGTRLTVL.

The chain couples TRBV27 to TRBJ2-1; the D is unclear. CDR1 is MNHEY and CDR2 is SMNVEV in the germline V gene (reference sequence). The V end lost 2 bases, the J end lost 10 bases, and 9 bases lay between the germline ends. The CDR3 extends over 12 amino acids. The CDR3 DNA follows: TGTGCCAGCAGTTTAACCAGACACGAGCAGTTCTTC. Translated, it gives CASSLTRHEQFF.

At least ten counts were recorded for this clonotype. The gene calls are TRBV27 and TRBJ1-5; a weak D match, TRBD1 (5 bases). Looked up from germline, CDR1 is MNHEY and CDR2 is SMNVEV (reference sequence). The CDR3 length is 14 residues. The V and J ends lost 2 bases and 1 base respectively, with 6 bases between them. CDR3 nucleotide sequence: TGTGCCAGCAGTTTAGGGGGGAGCAATCAGCCCCAGCATTTT. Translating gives CASSLGGSNQPQHF.

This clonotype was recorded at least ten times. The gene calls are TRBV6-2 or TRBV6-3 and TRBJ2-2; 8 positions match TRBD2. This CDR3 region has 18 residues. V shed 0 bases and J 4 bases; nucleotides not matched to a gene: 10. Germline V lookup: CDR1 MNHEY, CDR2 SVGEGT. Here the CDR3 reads CASSYSGLDLLTTGELFF. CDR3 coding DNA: TGTGCCAGCAGTTACTCGGGACTAGACTTGTTAACCACCGGGGAGCTGTTTTTT.

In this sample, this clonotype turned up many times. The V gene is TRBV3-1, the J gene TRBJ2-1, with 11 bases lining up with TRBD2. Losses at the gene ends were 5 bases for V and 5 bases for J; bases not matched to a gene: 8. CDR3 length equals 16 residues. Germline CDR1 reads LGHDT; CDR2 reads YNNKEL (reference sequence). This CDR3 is CASSLGSGLADNEQFF. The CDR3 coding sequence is TGTGCCAGCAGCTTGGGGTCGGGACTAGCGGACAATGAGCAGTTCTTC.

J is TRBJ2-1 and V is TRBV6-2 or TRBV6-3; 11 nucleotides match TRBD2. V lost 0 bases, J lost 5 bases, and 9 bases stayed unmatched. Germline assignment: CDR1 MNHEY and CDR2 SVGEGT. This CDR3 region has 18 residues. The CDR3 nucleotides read TGTGCCAGCAGTTACTCGAGGCTAGCGGGAGGTCTACACAATGAGCAGTTCTTC. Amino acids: CASSYSRLAGGLHNEQFF.

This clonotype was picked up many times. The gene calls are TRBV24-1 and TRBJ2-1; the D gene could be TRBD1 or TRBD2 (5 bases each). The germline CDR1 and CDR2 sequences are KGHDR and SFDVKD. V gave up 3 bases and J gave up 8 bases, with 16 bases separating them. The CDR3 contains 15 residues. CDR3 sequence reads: CATSDAGASADEQFF. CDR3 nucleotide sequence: TGTGCCACCAGTGATGCCGGGGCTTCCGCCGATGAGCAGTTCTTC.

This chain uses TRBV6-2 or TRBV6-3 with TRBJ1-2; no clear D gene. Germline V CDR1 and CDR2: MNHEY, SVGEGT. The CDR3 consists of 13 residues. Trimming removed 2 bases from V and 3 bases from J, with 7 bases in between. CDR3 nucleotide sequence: TGTGCCAGCAGTTACGAGGCAGACTATGGCTACACCTTC. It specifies CASSYEADYGYTF.

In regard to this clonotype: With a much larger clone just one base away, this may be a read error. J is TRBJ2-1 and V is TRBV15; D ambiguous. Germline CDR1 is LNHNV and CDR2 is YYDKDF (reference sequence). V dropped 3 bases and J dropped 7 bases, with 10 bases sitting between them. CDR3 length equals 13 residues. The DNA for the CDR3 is TGTGCCACCAGCAGTGAGTTCATGAATGAGCAGTTCTTC. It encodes CATSSEFMNEQFF.

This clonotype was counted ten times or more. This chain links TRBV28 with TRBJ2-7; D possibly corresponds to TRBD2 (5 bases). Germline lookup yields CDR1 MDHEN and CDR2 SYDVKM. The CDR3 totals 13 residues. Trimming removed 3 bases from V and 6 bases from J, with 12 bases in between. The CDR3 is CASSFWGVGEQYF. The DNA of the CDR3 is TGTGCCAGCAGTTTTTGGGGAGTCGGCGAGCAGTACTTC.

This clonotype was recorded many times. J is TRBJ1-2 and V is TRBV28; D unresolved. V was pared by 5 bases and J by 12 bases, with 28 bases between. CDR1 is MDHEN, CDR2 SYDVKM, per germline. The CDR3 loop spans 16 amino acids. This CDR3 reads CASSPLVGGRYPEHTF. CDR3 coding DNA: TGTGCCAGCAGTCCCCTCGTGGGAGGTAGATACCCGGAGCACACCTTC.

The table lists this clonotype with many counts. The CDR3 region has the DNA TGTGCCAGCAGTTTAGACAGGATTACCTACGAGCAGTACTTC. Its protein product is CASSLDRITYEQYF. This rearrangement joins TRBV12-3 or TRBV12-4 to TRBJ2-7, with TRBD1 as a possible D gene (5 bases). CDR3 length: 14 amino acids. Between the trimmed V and J ends, which lost 1 base and 2 bases, there was a span of 9 bases.

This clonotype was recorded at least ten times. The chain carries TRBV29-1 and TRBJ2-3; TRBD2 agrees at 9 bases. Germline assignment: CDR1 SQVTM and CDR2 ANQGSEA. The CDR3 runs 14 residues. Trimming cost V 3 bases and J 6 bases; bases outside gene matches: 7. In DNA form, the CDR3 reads TGCAGCGTTGATCGACTAGCGGACGGGGATACGCAGTATTTT. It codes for CSVDRLADGDTQYF.

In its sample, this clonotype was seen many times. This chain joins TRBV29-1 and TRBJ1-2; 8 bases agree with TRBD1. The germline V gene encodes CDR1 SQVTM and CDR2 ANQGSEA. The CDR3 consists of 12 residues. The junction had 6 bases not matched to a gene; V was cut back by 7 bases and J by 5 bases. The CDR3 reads CSAPTGEYGYTF. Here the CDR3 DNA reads TGCAGCGCCCCGACAGGGGAGTATGGCTACACCTTC.

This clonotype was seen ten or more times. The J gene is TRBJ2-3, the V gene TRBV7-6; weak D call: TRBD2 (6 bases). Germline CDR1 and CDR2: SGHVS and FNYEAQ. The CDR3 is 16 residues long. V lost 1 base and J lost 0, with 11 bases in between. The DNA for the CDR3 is TGTGCCAGCAGCTTAGAAGGGCTAGCGAGCACAGATACGCAGTATTTT. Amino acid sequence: CASSLEGLASTDTQYF.

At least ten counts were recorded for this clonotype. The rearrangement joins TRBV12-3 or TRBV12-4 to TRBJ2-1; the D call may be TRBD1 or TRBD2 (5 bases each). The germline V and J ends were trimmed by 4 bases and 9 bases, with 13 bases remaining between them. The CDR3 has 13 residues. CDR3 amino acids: CASSSIGGSEQFF. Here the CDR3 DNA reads TGTGCCAGCAGTTCGATTGGGGGTAGTGAGCAGTTCTTC.

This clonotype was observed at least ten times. CDR3 sequence: CAGKAGYTF. The CDR3 region has the DNA TGTGCCGGAAAAGCTGGCTACACCTTC. V is TRBV2 and J is TRBJ1-2; unclear D gene. This CDR3 comprises 9 residues. Germline assignment: CDR1 SNHLY and CDR2 FYNNEI. Between the trimmed V and J ends, which lost 11 bases and 7 bases, there was a span of 8 bases.